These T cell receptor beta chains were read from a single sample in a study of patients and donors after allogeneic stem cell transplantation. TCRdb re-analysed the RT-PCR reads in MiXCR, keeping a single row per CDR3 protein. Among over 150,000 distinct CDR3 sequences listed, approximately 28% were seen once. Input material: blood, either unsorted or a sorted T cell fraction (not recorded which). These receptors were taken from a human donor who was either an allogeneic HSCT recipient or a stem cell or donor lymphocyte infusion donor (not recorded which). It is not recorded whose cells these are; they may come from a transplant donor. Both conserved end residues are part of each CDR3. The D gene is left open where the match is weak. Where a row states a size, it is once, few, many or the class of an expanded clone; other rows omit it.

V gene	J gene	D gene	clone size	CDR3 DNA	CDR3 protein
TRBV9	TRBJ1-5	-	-	TGTGCCAGCAGCGTAGGGCAGGGGAATCAGCCCCAGCATTTT	CASSVGQGNQPQHF
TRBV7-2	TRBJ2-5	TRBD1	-	TGTGCCAGCAGACGAGACAGGGGACTCGGAGAGACCCAGTACTTC	CASRRDRGLGETQYF
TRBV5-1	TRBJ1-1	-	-	TGCGCCAGCAGCTTGGAAGTAGGGATAGGGGCTTTCTTT	CASSLEVGIGAFF
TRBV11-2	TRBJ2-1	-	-	TGTGCCAGCAGCTTAGATGGAGCCCTTGAGCAGTTCTTC	CASSLDGALEQFF
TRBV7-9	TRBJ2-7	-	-	TGTGCCAGCAGCTTAGGTAACCCCTCCTACGAGCAGTACTTC	CASSLGNPSYEQYF
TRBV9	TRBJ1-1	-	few	TGTGCCAGCAGCCCCAGCGCAGACTTGAACACTGAAGCTTTCTTT	CASSPSADLNTEAFF
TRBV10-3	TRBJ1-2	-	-	TGTGCCATCAGTGAGAAAGGGGAGGACTATGGCTACACCTTC	CAISEKGEDYGYTF
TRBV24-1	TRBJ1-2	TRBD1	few	TGTGCCACCTACGGACAGGGCTCCGGCTACACCTTC	CATYGQGSGYTF
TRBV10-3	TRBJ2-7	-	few	TGTGCCATCAGGAGTGGACAAGGTGGAGTGGAGCAGTACTTC	CAIRSGQGGVEQYF
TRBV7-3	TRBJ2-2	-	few	TGTGCCAGCAGCACGCCCCCCGGGGAGCTGTTTTTT	CASSTPPGELFF
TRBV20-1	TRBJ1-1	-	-	TGCAGTGCCACAAGGGGCGACATGAACACTGAAGCTTTCTTT	CSATRGDMNTEAFF
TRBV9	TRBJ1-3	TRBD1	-	TGTGCCAGCAGCGCGACAGGGGGGACTGGAAACACCATATATTTT	CASSATGGTGNTIYF
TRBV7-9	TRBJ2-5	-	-	TGTGCCAGCAGCCATTTAGGTGTGGAGACCCAGTACTTC	CASSHLGVETQYF
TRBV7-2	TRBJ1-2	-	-	TGTGCCAGCAGTGCTGAATCAGCTAACTATGGCTACACCTTC	CASSAESANYGYTF
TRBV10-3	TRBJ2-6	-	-	TGTGCCATCAGTGAGTCGAGGGTCCAGCGCTCTGGGGCCAACGTCCTGACTTTC	CAISESRVQRSGANVLTF
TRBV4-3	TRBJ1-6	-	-	TGCGCCAGCAGCCAAGACTGGGGAAGTTATTCACCCCTCCACTTT	CASSQDWGSYSPLHF
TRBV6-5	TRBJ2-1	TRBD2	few	TGTGCCAGCAGTTGGGGACTAGCGGGACCTAATTACAATGAGCAGTTCTTC	CASSWGLAGPNYNEQFF
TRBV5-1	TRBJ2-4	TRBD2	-	TGCGCCAGCAGCTTGGACACCGGGAGGATTCAGTACTTC	CASSLDTGRIQYF
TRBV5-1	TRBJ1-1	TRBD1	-	TGCGCCAGCAGCATAGGACAGGGCACTGAAGCTTTCTTT	CASSIGQGTEAFF
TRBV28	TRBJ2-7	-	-	TGTGCCAGCAGTTTCTTGGCAGGCGCCCTCTACGAGCAGTACTTC	CASSFLAGALYEQYF
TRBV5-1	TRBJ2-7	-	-	TGCGCCAGCAGCTTAAGGGGGTCCTACGAGCAGTACTTC	CASSLRGSYEQYF
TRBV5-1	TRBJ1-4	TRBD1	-	TGCGCCAGCAGCTCCTTCCGGGACAGAGGGAGTGAAAAACTGTTTTTT	CASSSFRDRGSEKLFF
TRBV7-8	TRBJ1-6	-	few	TGTGCCAGCAGCTTACAACACTCACCCCTCCACTTT	CASSLQHSPLHF
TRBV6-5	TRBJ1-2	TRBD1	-	TGTGCCGTCGGCGCAGGGGGAAAGGGCTACACCTTC	CAVGAGGKGYTF
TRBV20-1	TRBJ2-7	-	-	TGCAGTGCTAGAGATTCGGACGAGCAGTACTTC	CSARDSDEQYF
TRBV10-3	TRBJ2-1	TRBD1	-	TGTGCCATCAGTGACGGGACAGGGATCGATGAGCAGTTCTTC	CAISDGTGIDEQFF
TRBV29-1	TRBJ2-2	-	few	TGCAGCGTTGAAGATCAAGGGGTGAACACCGGGGAGCTGTTTTTT	CSVEDQGVNTGELFF
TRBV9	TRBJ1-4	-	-	TGTGCCAGCAGCGTAGGATCAGGGGCAACTAATGAAAAACTGTTTTTT	CASSVGSGATNEKLFF
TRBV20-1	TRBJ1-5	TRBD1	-	TGCAGTGCTAACAGGGGCGCGGATCAGCCCCAGCATTTT	CSANRGADQPQHF
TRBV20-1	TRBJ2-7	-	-	TGCAGTGCCCGGAGGGCCGAGCAGTACTTC	CSARRAEQYF
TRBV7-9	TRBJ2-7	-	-	TGTGCCAGCAGCCCCAGACTAGTTCCCTACGAGCAGTACTTC	CASSPRLVPYEQYF
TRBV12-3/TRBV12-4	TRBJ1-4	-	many	TGTGCCAGCAGTTTAGGGGTCACCTCCGCATTTTTT	CASSLGVTSAFF
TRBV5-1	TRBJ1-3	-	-	TGCGCCAGCAGCGAATCGGGATTTAACTCTGGAAACACCATATATTTT	CASSESGFNSGNTIYF
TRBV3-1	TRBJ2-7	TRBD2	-	TGTGCCAGCAGCCAAGAAGCTAGCGGGAGTAGAGGCGTGCAGTACTTC	CASSQEASGSRGVQYF
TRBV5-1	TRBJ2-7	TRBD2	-	TGCGCCAGCAGCTTGAAGGAAGGACTAGCGCCGATAACCTACGAGCAGTACTTC	CASSLKEGLAPITYEQYF
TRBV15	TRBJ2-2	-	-	TGTGCCACCAGCAGAGTGGAGATCGGGGGCGGGGAGCTGTTTTTT	CATSRVEIGGGELFF
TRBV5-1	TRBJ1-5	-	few	TGCGCCAGCCAACCGGATCAGCCCCAGCATTTT	CASQPDQPQHF
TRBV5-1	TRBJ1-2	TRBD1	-	TGCGCCAGCAGCTTGCGCGCAGGGGGCCCTGATGGCTACACCTTC	CASSLRAGGPDGYTF
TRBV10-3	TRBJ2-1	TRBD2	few	TGTGCCATCAAGACTAGCGGGAGTAATGAGCAGTTCTTC	CAIKTSGSNEQFF
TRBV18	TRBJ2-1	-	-	TGTGCCAGCTCACCACCTCGCGGGTACACGCAGTTCTTC	CASSPPRGYTQFF
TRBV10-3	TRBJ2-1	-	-	TGTGCCATCAGTGCCCCTCTAGGAGACCCCTACAATGAGCAGTTCTTC	CAISAPLGDPYNEQFF
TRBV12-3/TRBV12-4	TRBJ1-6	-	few	TGTGCCAGCAGTTTCGCAGATTCACCCCTCCACTTT	CASSFADSPLHF
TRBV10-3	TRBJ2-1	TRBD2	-	TGTGCCATCAGTGAGACTAGCGGGAGCGGACTGAATGAGCAGTTCTTC	CAISETSGSGLNEQFF
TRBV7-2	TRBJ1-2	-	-	TGTGCCAGCAGCTTAGATGGGGTGGGTGGCTACACCTTC	CASSLDGVGGYTF
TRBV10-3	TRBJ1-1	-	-	TGTCCCATCAGTGCTGGCGGGAACACTGAAGCTTTCTTT	CPISAGGNTEAFF
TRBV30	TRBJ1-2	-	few	TGTGCCTCGCCGACACAATCTAACTATGGCTACACCTTC	CASPTQSNYGYTF
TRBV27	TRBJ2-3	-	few	TGTGCCAGCACCCACCCAGATACGCAGTATTTT	CASTHPDTQYF
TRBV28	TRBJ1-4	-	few	TGTGCCAGCAGTTTGGTGCAGATTCATGAAAAACTGTTTTTT	CASSLVQIHEKLFF
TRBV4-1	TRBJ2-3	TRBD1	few	TGCGCCAGCAGCCAAGAGGTGGGACAGGGGATTTCAGATACGCAGTATTTT	CASSQEVGQGISDTQYF